This is a list of T cell receptor beta chains from one sample in a study of blood T cell repertoires in COVID-19. Here immunoSEQ multiplex PCR was the method, and the copy in TCRdb shows in-frame clones only, minus some. The sample lists roughly 53,000 clones, approximately 90% seen once, with 25% to 30% in the top ten. Specimen: peripheral blood. The source is a human donor in a cohort sampled during active COVID-19. Both conserved end residues are part of each CDR3. D genes are given only for firm matches. Not all rows give a size; the values are once, few, many and, for expanded clones, a class.

clone_size | cdr3_length | j_call | v_call | d_call | cdr3_aa | cdr3_nt
. | 15 | TRBJ2-7 | TRBV7-6 | TRBD1 | CASSFETGSPYEQYF | TGTGCCAGCAGCTTTGAGACAGGGAGTCCCTACGAGCAGTACTTC
. | 14 | TRBJ1-1 | TRBV5-1 | TRBD1 | CASSLTRQGQEAFF | TGCGCCAGCAGCTTAACCCGACAGGGTCAAGAAGCTTTCTTT
. | 15 | TRBJ2-5 | TRBV10-3 | . | CAISESRGPQETQYF | TGTGCCATCAGTGAGTCGCGGGGACCCCAAGAGACCCAGTACTTC
few | 14 | TRBJ2-3 | TRBV2 | . | CASSPDYSTDTQYF | TGTGCCAGCAGTCCCGACTACAGCACAGATACGCAGTATTTT
. | 15 | TRBJ1-3 | TRBV3-1/TRBV3-2 | . | CASSQDWASGNTIYF | TGTGCCAGCAGCCAAGATTGGGCTTCTGGAAACACCATATATTTT
. | 17 | TRBJ1-4 | TRBV28 | TRBD1 | CASSLGQGARANEKLFF | TGTGCCAGCAGTCTGGGACAGGGGGCGCGGGCTAATGAAAAACTGTTTTTT
. | 15 | TRBJ1-1 | TRBV10-3 | TRBD1 | CAISDPGTGNTEAFF | TGTGCCATCAGCGATCCCGGGACAGGGAACACTGAAGCTTTCTTT
few | 15 | TRBJ2-3 | TRBV18 | TRBD1 | CASSPRTGSTDTQYF | TGTGCCAGCTCACCACGGACAGGGAGCACAGATACGCAGTATTTT
. | 15 | TRBJ2-1 | TRBV9 | . | CASSVGPLSGNEQFF | TGTGCCAGCAGCGTAGGGCCTCTATCGGGCAATGAGCAGTTCTTC
. | 12 | TRBJ2-1 | TRBV24-1 | TRBD1 | CATSVTDREQFF | TGTGCCACCAGTGTTACGGACAGGGAGCAGTTCTTC
. | 14 | TRBJ1-1 | TRBV4-1 | . | CASSPLRLNTEAFF | TGCGCCAGCAGCCCCCTCAGGCTGAACACTGAAGCTTTCTTT
. | 16 | TRBJ2-1 | TRBV27 | TRBD2 | CASSLLGTSGRNEQFF | TGTGCCAGCAGTTTACTCGGGACTAGCGGGAGGAATGAGCAGTTCTTC
. | 14 | TRBJ2-1 | TRBV7-6 | . | CASSLGFPDNEQFF | TGTGCCAGCAGCTTAGGGTTCCCGGACAATGAGCAGTTCTTC
. | 13 | TRBJ1-6 | TRBV7-9 | . | CASSLAGGSPLHF | TGTGCCAGCAGCTTAGCAGGGGGTTCACCCCTCCACTTT
. | 15 | TRBJ2-7 | TRBV5-1 | TRBD1 | CASSKDRDSSYEQYF | TGCGCCAGCAGCAAGGACAGGGATTCTTCCTACGAGCAGTACTTC
few | 12 | TRBJ2-7 | TRBV3-1/TRBV3-2 | . | CASSQVGREQYF | TGTGCCAGCAGCCAAGTGGGCCGGGAGCAGTACTTC
. | 16 | TRBJ2-5 | TRBV7-3 | TRBD2 | CASSQAPPGGRETQYF | TGTGCCAGCTCCCAAGCCCCCCCGGGGGGTCGAGAGACCCAGTACTTC
few | 15 | TRBJ2-7 | TRBV5-1 | . | CASSLDQGSHYEQYF | TGCGCCAGCAGCTTGGACCAGGGGAGTCATTACGAGCAGTACTTC
. | 14 | TRBJ1-2 | TRBV4-2 | TRBD1 | CASSQTTGSLGYTF | TGTGCCAGCAGCCAGACGACAGGGTCCCTAGGCTACACCTTC
. | 15 | TRBJ2-7 | TRBV5-1 | . | CASSPPAGRLYEQYF | TGCGCCAGCTCCCCCCCCGCGGGGAGACTCTACGAGCAGTACTTC
once | 15 | TRBJ2-3 | TRBV12-2 | . | CASRRRGPGPDTQYF | TGTGCAAGTCGCCGTAGAGGCCCAGGGCCGGATACGCAGTATTTT
once | 14 | TRBJ1-2 | TRBV28 | . | CASSLGTGGYGYTF | TGTGCCAGCAGTTTAGGTACGGGTGGCTATGGCTACACCTTC
. | 14 | TRBJ2-6 | TRBV19 | . | CASIEANGANVLTF | TGTGCCAGTATTGAAGCGAATGGGGCCAACGTCCTGACTTTC
. | 15 | TRBJ2-7 | TRBV5-1 | TRBD1 | CASSFSQGAYYEQYF | TGCGCCAGCAGCTTCTCCCAGGGGGCTTACTACGAGCAGTACTTC
. | 16 | TRBJ2-4 | TRBV10-3 | . | CAIRSGETLAKNIQYF | TGTGCCATCAGGTCGGGGGAAACGCTAGCCAAAAACATTCAGTACTTC
once | 16 | TRBJ2-4 | TRBV19 | . | CASSVRISLAKNIQYF | TGTGCCAGTAGTGTCAGGATATCACTAGCCAAAAACATTCAGTACTTC
. | 13 | TRBJ2-7 | TRBV7-2 | . | CASSHRQFYEQYF | TGTGCCAGCAGCCACCGACAGTTCTACGAGCAGTACTTC
. | 14 | TRBJ2-7 | TRBV18 | . | CASSYELANYEQYF | TGTGCCAGCTCGTACGAATTAGCTAACTACGAGCAGTACTTC
once | 15 | TRBJ1-2 | TRBV11-1 | TRBD1 | CASSLGQGAIYGYTF | TGTGCCAGCAGCTTGGGACAGGGGGCAATCTATGGCTACACCTTC
. | 16 | TRBJ2-1 | TRBV10-1 | . | CASSEGGGKTYNEQFF | TGCGCCAGCAGTGAGGGTGGCGGGAAGACCTACAATGAGCAGTTCTTC
. | 16 | TRBJ2-5 | TRBV9 | TRBD2 | CASSVVPSGGAETQYF | TGTGCCAGCAGCGTAGTCCCTAGCGGGGGGGCGGAGACCCAGTACTTC
. | 13 | TRBJ2-7 | TRBV9 | . | CASSSAAGYEQYF | TGTGCCAGCAGTTCGGCGGCCGGCTACGAGCAGTACTTC
. | 12 | TRBJ2-7 | TRBV2 | . | CAGRTDSYEQYF | TGTGCCGGGAGGACGGACTCCTACGAGCAGTACTTC
. | 13 | TRBJ1-2 | TRBV7-2 | . | CASSFAGMGGYTF | TGTGCCAGCAGCTTCGCAGGGATGGGAGGCTACACCTTC
. | 15 | TRBJ2-6 | TRBV19 | TRBD1 | CASRQGDPGANVLTF | TGTGCCAGTAGGCAGGGGGACCCTGGGGCCAACGTCCTGACTTTC
. | 14 | TRBJ2-3 | TRBV6-4 | . | CASSDEEGTDTQYF | TGTGCCAGCAGTGACGAGGAAGGAACAGATACGCAGTATTTT
. | 13 | TRBJ1-5 | TRBV15 | . | CATSRTENQPQHF | TGTGCCACCAGCAGGACAGAGAATCAGCCCCAGCATTTT
. | 17 | TRBJ1-2 | TRBV18 | . | CASSPPKGGGDHYGYTF | TGTGCCAGCTCACCACCGAAAGGGGGTGGGGACCACTATGGCTACACCTTC
. | 13 | TRBJ2-7 | TRBV11-2 | . | CASSFDISYEQYF | TGTGCCAGCAGCTTCGACATTTCCTACGAGCAGTACTTC
. | 15 | TRBJ2-1 | TRBV4-1 | . | CASSQEGAPPPGQFF | TGCGCCAGCAGCCAAGAGGGGGCCCCTCCTCCCGGGCAGTTCTTC
once | 13 | TRBJ1-2 | TRBV28 | TRBD1 | CASSPGTVYGYTF | TGTGCCAGCAGTCCCGGGACAGTCTATGGCTACACCTTC
few | 16 | TRBJ1-6 | TRBV7-2 | . | CASSLAASSYNSPLHF | TGTGCCAGCAGCTTAGCGGCAAGCTCCTATAATTCACCCCTCCACTTT